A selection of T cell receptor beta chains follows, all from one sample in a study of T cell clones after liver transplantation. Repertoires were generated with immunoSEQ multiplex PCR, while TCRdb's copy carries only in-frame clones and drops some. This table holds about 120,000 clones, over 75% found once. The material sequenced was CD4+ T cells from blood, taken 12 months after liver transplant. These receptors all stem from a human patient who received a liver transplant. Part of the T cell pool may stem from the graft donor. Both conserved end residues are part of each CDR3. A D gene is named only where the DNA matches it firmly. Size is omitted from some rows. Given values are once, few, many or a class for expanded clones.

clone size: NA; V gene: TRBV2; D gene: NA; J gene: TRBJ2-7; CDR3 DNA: TGTGCCAGCAGTTGGTTCTACGAGCAGTACTTC; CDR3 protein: CASSWFYEQYF
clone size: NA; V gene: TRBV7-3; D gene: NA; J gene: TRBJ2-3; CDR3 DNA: TGTGCCAGCAGCTTGCAGGGACGAGGGGATACGCAGTATTTT; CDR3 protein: CASSLQGRGDTQYF
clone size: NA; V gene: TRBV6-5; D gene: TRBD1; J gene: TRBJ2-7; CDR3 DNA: TGTGCCAGCAGTCGGGGACAGGGGGCGTACGAGCAGTACTTC; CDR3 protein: CASSRGQGAYEQYF
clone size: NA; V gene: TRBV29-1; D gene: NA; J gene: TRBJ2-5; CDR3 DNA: TGCAGCACCGACACGTCCCAAGAGACCCAGTACTTC; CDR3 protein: CSTDTSQETQYF
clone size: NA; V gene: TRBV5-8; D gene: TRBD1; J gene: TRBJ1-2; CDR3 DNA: TGTGCCAGCAGCTCTTACATCACAGGGGCGGGCTACACCTTC; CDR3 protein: CASSSYITGAGYTF
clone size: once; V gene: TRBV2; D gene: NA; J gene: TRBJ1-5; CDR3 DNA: TGTGCCAGCAGACGACAGGACCATAGCAATCAGCCCCAGCATTTT; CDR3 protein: CASRRQDHSNQPQHF
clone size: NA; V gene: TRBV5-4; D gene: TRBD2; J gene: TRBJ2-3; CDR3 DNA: TGTGCCAGCAGCCCGGGGATACTAGCGACAAGTACAGATACGCAGTATTTT; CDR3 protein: CASSPGILATSTDTQYF
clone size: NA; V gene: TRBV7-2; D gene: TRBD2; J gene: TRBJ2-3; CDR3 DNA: TGTGCCAGCAGCTTACTAGCGGCCCGGACAGATACGCAGTATTTT; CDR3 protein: CASSLLAARTDTQYF
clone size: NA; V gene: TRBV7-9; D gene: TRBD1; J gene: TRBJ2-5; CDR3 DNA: TGTGCCAGCAGCTTAGGCGACAGGGGGCCCCGGGAGACCCAGTACTTC; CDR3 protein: CASSLGDRGPRETQYF
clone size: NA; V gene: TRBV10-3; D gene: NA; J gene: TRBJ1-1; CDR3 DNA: TGTGCCATCAGTGAAGGAGGCATAGCTTTCTTT; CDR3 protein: CAISEGGIAFF
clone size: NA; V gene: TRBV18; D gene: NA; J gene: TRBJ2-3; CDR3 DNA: TGTGCCAGCTCACACACCGGGTCTGGGGTTTGGAGCACAGATACGCAGTATTTT; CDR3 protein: CASSHTGSGVWSTDTQYF
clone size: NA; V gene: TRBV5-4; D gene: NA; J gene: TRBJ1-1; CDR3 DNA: TGTGCCACCCGGGGAGTGTGGACTGAAGCTTTCTTT; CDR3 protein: CATRGVWTEAFF
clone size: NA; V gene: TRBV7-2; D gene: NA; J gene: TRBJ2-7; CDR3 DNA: TGTGCCAGCAGCTTAAGCGGGACAGCGATCTACGAGCAGTACTTC; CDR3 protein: CASSLSGTAIYEQYF
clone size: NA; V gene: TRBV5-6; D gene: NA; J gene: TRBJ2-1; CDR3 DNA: TGTGCCAGCAGCTTTCTCGACAGTCGCAATGAGCAGTTCTTC; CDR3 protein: CASSFLDSRNEQFF
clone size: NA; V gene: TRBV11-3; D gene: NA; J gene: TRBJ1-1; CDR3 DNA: TGTGCCAGCAGCCAGTCCGGGGGGTTTGGCACTGAAGCTTTCTTT; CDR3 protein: CASSQSGGFGTEAFF
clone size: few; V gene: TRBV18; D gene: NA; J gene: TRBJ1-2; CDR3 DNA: TGTGCCAGTAAGCTTTCTGGAGTAAACTATGGCTACACCTTC; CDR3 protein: CASKLSGVNYGYTF
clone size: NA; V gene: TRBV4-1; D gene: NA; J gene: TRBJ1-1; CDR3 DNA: TGCGCCAGCAGCCAAGGACAGCCTATGAACACTGAAGCTTTCTTT; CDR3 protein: CASSQGQPMNTEAFF
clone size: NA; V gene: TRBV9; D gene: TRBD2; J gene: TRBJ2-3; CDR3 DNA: TGTGCCAGCAGCGTTTGGCGGGGGGGCGCAGATACGCAGTATTTT; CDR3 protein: CASSVWRGGADTQYF
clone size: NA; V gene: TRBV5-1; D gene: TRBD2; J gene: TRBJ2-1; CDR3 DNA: TGCGCCAGCCATACCGCGCATCTACCGACTAGCGGAGGGAACAATGAGCAGTTCTTC; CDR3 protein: CASHTAHLPTSGGNNEQFF
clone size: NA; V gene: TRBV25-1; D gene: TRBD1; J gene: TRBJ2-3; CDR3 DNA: TGTGCCAGCAGTGGCCTGACAGGGGCGGCAGATACGCAGTATTTT; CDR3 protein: CASSGLTGAADTQYF
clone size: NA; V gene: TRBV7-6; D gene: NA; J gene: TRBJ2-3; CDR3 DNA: TGTGCCAGCAGCCCAGACGCAGATACGCAGTATTTT; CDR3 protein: CASSPDADTQYF
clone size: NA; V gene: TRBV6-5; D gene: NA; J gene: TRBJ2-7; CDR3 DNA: TGTGCCAGCAGTTACTCGAAACCGACCAACAACTACGAGCAGTACTTC; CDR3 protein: CASSYSKPTNNYEQYF
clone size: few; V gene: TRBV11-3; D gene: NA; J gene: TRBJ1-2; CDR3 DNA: TGTGCCAGCAGTTGGGACACAAACTATGGCTACACCTTC; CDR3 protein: CASSWDTNYGYTF
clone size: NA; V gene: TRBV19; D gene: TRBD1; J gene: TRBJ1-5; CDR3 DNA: TGTGCCAGTACCCTTATGGGACAGGGGGGGATAAAGCCCCAGCATTTT; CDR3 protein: CASTLMGQGGIKPQHF
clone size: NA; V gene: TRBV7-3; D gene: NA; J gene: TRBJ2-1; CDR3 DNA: TGTGCCAGCAGCTTAACTATTCACAATGAGCAGTTCTTC; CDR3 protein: CASSLTIHNEQFF